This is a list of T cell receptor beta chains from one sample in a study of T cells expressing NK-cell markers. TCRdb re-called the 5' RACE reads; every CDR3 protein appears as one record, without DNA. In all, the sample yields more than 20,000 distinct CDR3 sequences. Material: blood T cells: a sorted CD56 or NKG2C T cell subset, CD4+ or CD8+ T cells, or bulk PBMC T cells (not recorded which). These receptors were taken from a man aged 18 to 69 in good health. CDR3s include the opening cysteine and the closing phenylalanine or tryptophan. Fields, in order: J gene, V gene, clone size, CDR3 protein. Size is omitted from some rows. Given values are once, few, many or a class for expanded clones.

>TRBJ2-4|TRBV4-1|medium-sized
CASSQGQGILQNIQYF
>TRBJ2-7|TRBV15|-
CATSRQGQTYEQYF
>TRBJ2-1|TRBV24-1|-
CATSLGDNEQFF
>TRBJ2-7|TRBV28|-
CASSAGPIGEQYF
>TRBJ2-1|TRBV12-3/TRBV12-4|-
CASSLGNEQFF
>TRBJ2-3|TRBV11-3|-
CASSQSGTSQYF
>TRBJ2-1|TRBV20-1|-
CSARDRRYNEQFF
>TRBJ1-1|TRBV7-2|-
CASIKGRGGTEAFF
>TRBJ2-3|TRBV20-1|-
CSASGSTDTQYF
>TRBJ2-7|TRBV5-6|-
CASSLGSQEQYF
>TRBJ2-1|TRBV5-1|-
CASSGRQGHEQFF
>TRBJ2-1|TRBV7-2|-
CASSLEHSRYNEQFF
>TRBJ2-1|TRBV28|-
CASSLTGTTYNEQFF
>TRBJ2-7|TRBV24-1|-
CATSDFVVSSYEQYF
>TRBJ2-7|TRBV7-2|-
CASSPRLAVSYEQYF
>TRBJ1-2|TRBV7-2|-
CASSTHRGLGGYTF
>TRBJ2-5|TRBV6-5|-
CASSWTGLTETQYF
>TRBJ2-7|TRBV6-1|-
CASSVGGGSSYEQYF
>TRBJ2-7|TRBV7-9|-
CASSLALGYEQYF
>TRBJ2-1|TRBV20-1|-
CSASRSGGEYNEQFF
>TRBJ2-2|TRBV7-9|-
CASSLEGTGELFF
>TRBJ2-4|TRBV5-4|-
CASSLSGPKNIQYF
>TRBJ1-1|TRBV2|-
CASSEEGVSNTEAFF
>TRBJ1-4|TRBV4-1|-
CASSRGGGPNEKLFF
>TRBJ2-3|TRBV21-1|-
CASRLAGRTDTQYF
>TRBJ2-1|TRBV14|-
CASSQVIGREIEQFF
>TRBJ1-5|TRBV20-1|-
CSARRGSSNQPQHF
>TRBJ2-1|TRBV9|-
CASSVDSSGGGSSYNEQFF
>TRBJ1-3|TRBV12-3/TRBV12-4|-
CASSPGHGSSGNTIYF
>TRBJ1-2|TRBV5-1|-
CASSLAGPDYGYTF
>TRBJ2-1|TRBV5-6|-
CASSPIRLASNEQFF
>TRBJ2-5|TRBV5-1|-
CASSLGSPGETQYF
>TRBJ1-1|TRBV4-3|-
CASSHRLGAAEAFF
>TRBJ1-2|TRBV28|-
CASSRDYGYTF
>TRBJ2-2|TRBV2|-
CASSGEARGRSGELFF
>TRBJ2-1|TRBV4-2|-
CASSQVSDNEQFF
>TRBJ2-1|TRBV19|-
CASSSSGGFYNEQFF
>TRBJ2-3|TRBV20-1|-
CSARELMLADTDTQYF
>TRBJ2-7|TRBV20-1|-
CSARAGQGAGYEQYF
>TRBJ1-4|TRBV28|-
CASSETGGLANEKLFF
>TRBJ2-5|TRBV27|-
CATGDSMKETQYF
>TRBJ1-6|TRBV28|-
CASSETNSPLHF
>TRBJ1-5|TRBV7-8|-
CASSLGAGVGQPQHF
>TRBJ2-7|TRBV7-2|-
CASSLSAGKSYEQYF
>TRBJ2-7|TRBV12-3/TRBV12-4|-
CASSRQGRDEQYF
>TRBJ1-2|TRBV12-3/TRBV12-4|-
CASSSGYTNYGYTF
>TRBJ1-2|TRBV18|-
CASSPRGQNYGYTF
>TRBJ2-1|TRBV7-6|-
CASSLEPQLAGGNEQFF
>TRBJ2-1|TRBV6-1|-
CASRHTSGSYNEQFF
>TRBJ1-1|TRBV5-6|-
CASRGIANTEAFF